This T cell receptor (beta chain) was profiled in a study of T cell changes during pregnancy in multiple sclerosis. V shed 1 base and J shed 4 bases, with 10 bases lying between them. The germline CDR1 and CDR2 sequences are LNHNV and YYDKDF (reference sequence). The CDR3 covers 14 residues. Produced via immunoSEQ multiplex PCR; TCRdb's table is partial and in-frame only. The sample holds some 100,000 clones; more than 85% are singletons and the top ten take over 3%. This TCR came from a female donor with multiple sclerosis, enrolled in a pregnancy study. Sequenced here: peripheral blood, sampled in the second trimester of pregnancy. This chain uses TRBV15 with TRBJ2-5, with D unclear. The CDR3 spells CATSRAPNLETQYF. DNA of the CDR3: TGTGCCACCAGCAGAGCTCCTAATTTAGAGACCCAGTACTTC.